A selection of T cell receptor beta chains follows, all from one sample in a study of blood T cell repertoires in COVID-19. Measured with immunoSEQ multiplex PCR; TCRdb has only the in-frame clones, and not every one. The data show approximately 89,000 clones, approximately 81% seen once. Sequencing used peripheral blood. These receptors all stem from a woman aged 70-85 years with acute or convalescent COVID-19. CDR3s include the opening cysteine and the closing phenylalanine or tryptophan. Fields, in order: clone size, D gene, J gene, V gene, CDR3 DNA, CDR3 protein. A D gene is named only where the DNA matches it firmly. A clone size is listed for some rows: how often the clone was seen (once, few, many), or a class if it is expanded.

clone size: .; D gene: TRBD2; J gene: TRBJ2-1; V gene: TRBV18; CDR3 DNA: TGTGCCAGCTCACCAGTCGGGACTAGCTTTTATGAGCAGTTCTTC; CDR3 protein: CASSPVGTSFYEQFF
clone size: .; D gene: .; J gene: TRBJ2-2; V gene: TRBV24-1; CDR3 DNA: TGTGCCACCAGTGGGCCACAGGGAAACACCGGGGAGCTGTTTTTT; CDR3 protein: CATSGPQGNTGELFF
clone size: .; D gene: TRBD1; J gene: TRBJ1-4; V gene: TRBV28; CDR3 DNA: TGTGCCAGCAGACCGGCGACAGGGGAAAGAAAACTGTTTTTT; CDR3 protein: CASRPATGERKLFF
clone size: .; D gene: .; J gene: TRBJ1-5; V gene: TRBV4-1; CDR3 DNA: TGCGCCAGCAGCCAAGATTGGAGGGGCGACCAGCCCCAGCATTTT; CDR3 protein: CASSQDWRGDQPQHF
clone size: few; D gene: TRBD1; J gene: TRBJ1-3; V gene: TRBV7-8; CDR3 DNA: TGTGCCAGCAGCTCTGGACAGGGGCCTGGAAACACCATATATTTT; CDR3 protein: CASSSGQGPGNTIYF
clone size: .; D gene: TRBD1; J gene: TRBJ1-2; V gene: TRBV14; CDR3 DNA: TGTGCCAGCAGCACCCAGGGGGCGAGGAACTATGGCTACACCTTC; CDR3 protein: CASSTQGARNYGYTF
clone size: .; D gene: TRBD1; J gene: TRBJ2-4; V gene: TRBV18; CDR3 DNA: TGTGCCAGCTCACAGGGACAGGGGGGAGAGGCCAAAAACATTCAGTACTTC; CDR3 protein: CASSQGQGGEAKNIQYF
clone size: once; D gene: TRBD1; J gene: TRBJ2-2; V gene: TRBV2; CDR3 DNA: TGTGCCAGCAGTGAAGGGTTAGGGACAGGGGGGATCGGGGAGCTGTTTTTT; CDR3 protein: CASSEGLGTGGIGELFF
clone size: once; D gene: .; J gene: TRBJ1-4; V gene: TRBV5-1; CDR3 DNA: TGCGCCAGCAGCTTGGTGGCCGCAACTAATGAAAAACTGTTTTTT; CDR3 protein: CASSLVAATNEKLFF
clone size: .; D gene: .; J gene: TRBJ1-1; V gene: TRBV7-2; CDR3 DNA: TGTGCCAGCAGCTCAGGACAGCTGAACACTGAAGCTTTCTTT; CDR3 protein: CASSSGQLNTEAFF
clone size: .; D gene: TRBD1; J gene: TRBJ2-1; V gene: TRBV7-9; CDR3 DNA: TGTGCCAGCAGCTTCCTGGGGACAGGGAGAAATGAGCAGTTCTTC; CDR3 protein: CASSFLGTGRNEQFF
clone size: .; D gene: .; J gene: TRBJ1-5; V gene: TRBV6-2/TRBV6-3; CDR3 DNA: TGTGCCAGCAGTTACGAAGTTGGGGGCGCCAACCTTAATCAGCCCCAGCATTTT; CDR3 protein: CASSYEVGGANLNQPQHF
clone size: .; D gene: TRBD1; J gene: TRBJ1-3; V gene: TRBV4-3; CDR3 DNA: TGCGCCAGCAGCCCACAATGGGACAGTGGAAACACCATATATTTT; CDR3 protein: CASSPQWDSGNTIYF
clone size: once; D gene: TRBD1; J gene: TRBJ2-1; V gene: TRBV19; CDR3 DNA: TGTGCCAGTAGTGCCGGGACAGGGGTTAGGCAGTTCTTC; CDR3 protein: CASSAGTGVRQFF
clone size: once; D gene: TRBD1; J gene: TRBJ1-1; V gene: TRBV5-3; CDR3 DNA: TGTGCCAGAAGCTTAGGGGTGGGCAGGGGGAAGAACACTGAAGCTTTCTTT; CDR3 protein: CARSLGVGRGKNTEAFF
clone size: .; D gene: .; J gene: TRBJ2-4; V gene: TRBV29-1; CDR3 DNA: TGCAGCGTTGTTAGGGGTGGAAACATTCAGTACTTC; CDR3 protein: CSVVRGGNIQYF
clone size: .; D gene: TRBD1; J gene: TRBJ1-1; V gene: TRBV19; CDR3 DNA: TGTGCCAGTAGGATAACAGGGGCCCCTGAAGCTTTCTTT; CDR3 protein: CASRITGAPEAFF
clone size: .; D gene: .; J gene: TRBJ1-2; V gene: TRBV15; CDR3 DNA: TGTGCCACCAGCGGGCACAATGACAGGAGCTATGGCTACACCTTC; CDR3 protein: CATSGHNDRSYGYTF
clone size: .; D gene: .; J gene: TRBJ2-5; V gene: TRBV27; CDR3 DNA: TGTGCCAGCAGTTTATCCCTGGGGCGGCAAGAGACCCAGTACTTC; CDR3 protein: CASSLSLGRQETQYF
clone size: .; D gene: TRBD1; J gene: TRBJ2-1; V gene: TRBV6-5; CDR3 DNA: TGTGCCAGCAGTCCGGGACAGTACAATGAGCAGTTCTTC; CDR3 protein: CASSPGQYNEQFF
clone size: .; D gene: .; J gene: TRBJ1-1; V gene: TRBV5-4; CDR3 DNA: TGTGCCAGCAGCTTGGGGGGGACAAACACTGAAGCTTTCTTT; CDR3 protein: CASSLGGTNTEAFF
clone size: .; D gene: TRBD2; J gene: TRBJ2-1; V gene: TRBV19; CDR3 DNA: TGTGCCAGCTCGATACTAGCGGGAGACCGCAATGAGCAGTTCTTC; CDR3 protein: CASSILAGDRNEQFF
clone size: .; D gene: .; J gene: TRBJ1-1; V gene: TRBV11-2; CDR3 DNA: TGTGCCAGCAGCTTCGGCCGGGGCACTGAAGCTTTCTTT; CDR3 protein: CASSFGRGTEAFF
clone size: once; D gene: .; J gene: TRBJ1-5; V gene: TRBV19; CDR3 DNA: TGTGCCAGTAGTAATTCCCTAGGGGTTGGCAATCAGCCCCAGCATTTT; CDR3 protein: CASSNSLGVGNQPQHF
clone size: .; D gene: .; J gene: TRBJ1-3; V gene: TRBV5-1; CDR3 DNA: TGCGCCAGCAGCTTTGGCGACTCAAGCTCTGGAAACACCATATATTTT; CDR3 protein: CASSFGDSSSGNTIYF
clone size: .; D gene: .; J gene: TRBJ1-1; V gene: TRBV6-4; CDR3 DNA: TGTGCCAGCAGTGACTCGAGCCAGGGCAACACTGAAGCTTTCTTT; CDR3 protein: CASSDSSQGNTEAFF
clone size: .; D gene: .; J gene: TRBJ2-5; V gene: TRBV6-5; CDR3 DNA: TGTGCCAGCAGTTCGCTAGGAGTGGGAGAGACCCAGTACTTC; CDR3 protein: CASSSLGVGETQYF
clone size: .; D gene: .; J gene: TRBJ1-3; V gene: TRBV30; CDR3 DNA: TGTGCCTGGACCCCAGGTGGAAACACCATATATTTT; CDR3 protein: CAWTPGGNTIYF
clone size: .; D gene: TRBD2; J gene: TRBJ2-1; V gene: TRBV6-5; CDR3 DNA: TGTGCCTGTGGGAGGGAGTCTGAGCAGTTCTTC; CDR3 protein: CACGRESEQFF
clone size: .; D gene: TRBD2; J gene: TRBJ2-1; V gene: TRBV4-1; CDR3 DNA: TGCGCCAGCAGCCAAGATAGTCTAGCGGGGAATGAGCAGTTCTTC; CDR3 protein: CASSQDSLAGNEQFF
clone size: once; D gene: TRBD2; J gene: TRBJ2-3; V gene: TRBV5-1; CDR3 DNA: TGCGCCAGCAGCTTGGCCACTAGCGGTAACACAGATACGCAGTATTTT; CDR3 protein: CASSLATSGNTDTQYF
clone size: .; D gene: TRBD2; J gene: TRBJ2-1; V gene: TRBV6-2/TRBV6-3; CDR3 DNA: TGTGCCAGCAGTCCCGGGACTAGCGGGAGCAATGAGCAGTTCTTC; CDR3 protein: CASSPGTSGSNEQFF
clone size: .; D gene: .; J gene: TRBJ1-2; V gene: TRBV24-1; CDR3 DNA: TGTGCCACCAGTCCGGGTAGCTATGGCTACACCTTC; CDR3 protein: CATSPGSYGYTF
clone size: .; D gene: TRBD2; J gene: TRBJ2-5; V gene: TRBV27; CDR3 DNA: TGTGCCAGCAGTTTGACTCGACTAGCGGGTGGGGGAGAGACCCAGTACTTC; CDR3 protein: CASSLTRLAGGGETQYF
clone size: once; D gene: TRBD2; J gene: TRBJ2-5; V gene: TRBV7-9; CDR3 DNA: TGTGCCAGCAGCTTACCCCGGACTAGCGGGAGGGCCCCCCAAGAGACCCAGTACTTC; CDR3 protein: CASSLPRTSGRAPQETQYF
clone size: .; D gene: .; J gene: TRBJ1-2; V gene: TRBV6-5; CDR3 DNA: TGTGCCAGCAGCTCGCCCAAGAGCAACTATGGCTACACCTTC; CDR3 protein: CASSSPKSNYGYTF
clone size: many; D gene: .; J gene: TRBJ2-2; V gene: TRBV25-1; CDR3 DNA: TGTGCCAGCACTGGAGCCTATAACACCGGGGAGCTGTTTTTT; CDR3 protein: CASTGAYNTGELFF
clone size: .; D gene: .; J gene: TRBJ1-5; V gene: TRBV24-1; CDR3 DNA: TGTGCCACCAGGGACAGTGGAAGCAATCAGCCCCAGCATTTT; CDR3 protein: CATRDSGSNQPQHF
clone size: .; D gene: TRBD1; J gene: TRBJ1-6; V gene: TRBV7-2; CDR3 DNA: TGTGCCAGCAGCTTAGTGGTGGGGACAGGGAGCTCCTATAATTCACCCCTCCACTTT; CDR3 protein: CASSLVVGTGSSYNSPLHF
clone size: .; D gene: .; J gene: TRBJ2-1; V gene: TRBV4-1; CDR3 DNA: TGCGCCAGCAGCCAAGAGCAGTTGGGAGCGGGTTCCTACAATGAGCAGTTCTTC; CDR3 protein: CASSQEQLGAGSYNEQFF
clone size: .; D gene: .; J gene: TRBJ2-1; V gene: TRBV7-9; CDR3 DNA: TGTGCCAGCAGCAAGACAGAGTACAATGAGCAGTTCTTC; CDR3 protein: CASSKTEYNEQFF
clone size: .; D gene: TRBD2; J gene: TRBJ2-3; V gene: TRBV7-2; CDR3 DNA: TGTGCCAGCAGAAGCGGGGGGCCCCCCACAGATACGCAGTATTTT; CDR3 protein: CASRSGGPPTDTQYF
clone size: .; D gene: .; J gene: TRBJ1-5; V gene: TRBV28; CDR3 DNA: TGTGCCAGCAGTCCCGAGATGAATAGCAATCAGCCCCAGCATTTT; CDR3 protein: CASSPEMNSNQPQHF
clone size: .; D gene: TRBD2; J gene: TRBJ2-3; V gene: TRBV19; CDR3 DNA: TGTGCCAGTAGTATAGGCGGACTAGCGCTGACTGATACGCAGTATTTT; CDR3 protein: CASSIGGLALTDTQYF
clone size: .; D gene: .; J gene: TRBJ1-4; V gene: TRBV28; CDR3 DNA: TGTGCCAGCAGCGAGGCCTCAACTAATGAAAAACTGTTTTTT; CDR3 protein: CASSEASTNEKLFF
clone size: .; D gene: .; J gene: TRBJ1-2; V gene: TRBV11-2; CDR3 DNA: TGTGCCAGTACCAGGGTGATCTCTGGCTACACCTTC; CDR3 protein: CASTRVISGYTF
clone size: once; D gene: TRBD2; J gene: TRBJ2-4; V gene: TRBV5-6; CDR3 DNA: TGTGCCAGCAGCTTGGGACTAGCCCAGTACGCCAAAAACATTCAGTACTTC; CDR3 protein: CASSLGLAQYAKNIQYF
clone size: .; D gene: .; J gene: TRBJ2-1; V gene: TRBV2; CDR3 DNA: TGTGCCAGCACAGGACAGCCGAACAATGAGCAGTTCTTC; CDR3 protein: CASTGQPNNEQFF
clone size: .; D gene: .; J gene: TRBJ2-1; V gene: TRBV9; CDR3 DNA: TGTGCCAGCAGCCCGATGGCACCCGTCGATGAGCAGTTCTTC; CDR3 protein: CASSPMAPVDEQFF
clone size: .; D gene: TRBD2; J gene: TRBJ2-1; V gene: TRBV12-5; CDR3 DNA: TGTGCTAGTGGTTTGGGAGGGACTAGCGGGAGTCAGTTCTTC; CDR3 protein: CASGLGGTSGSQFF
clone size: .; D gene: TRBD1; J gene: TRBJ2-1; V gene: TRBV19; CDR3 DNA: TGTGCCAGTAGTATTGGACAGGGGGCCTACAATGAGCAGTTCTTC; CDR3 protein: CASSIGQGAYNEQFF